This TCR beta chain was retrieved from a study of beta chain features in type 1 diabetes. The investigators reverse transcribed all of the isolated RNA, so they sequenced expressed TCRB transcripts. Sequencing of naive, central memory and regulatory T cell samples gave an average of about 3.57 million reads. Only in-frame clones appear in the TCRdb table, and some are missing; sequencing was by immunoSEQ multiplex PCR. The top ten clones hold about 0.042% of a sample with hundreds of thousands of clones, more than 9.5% of them seen once. As regards this clone: The antigen remains undetermined.

The CDR3 runs to 17 residues. Whole-study findings and limits: There were fewer insertions and more deletions at the VDJ junctions of type 1 diabetes patients. Shorter templates might be favored by PCR, and equally so in patients and in controls.

This chain connects TRBV21-1 to TRBJ2-1; the table calls TRBD1, which could not be checked here. TRBV21-1 is a documented pseudogene. The sequence was collected from a woman younger than 35 in good health. The material sequenced was naive CD4+ T cells from blood. The CDR3 region is CASSKGSDRAKDNEQFF. The CDR3 nucleotides are TGTGCCAGCAGCAAAGGTTCCGACAGGGCAAAAGACAATGAGCAGTTCTTC.